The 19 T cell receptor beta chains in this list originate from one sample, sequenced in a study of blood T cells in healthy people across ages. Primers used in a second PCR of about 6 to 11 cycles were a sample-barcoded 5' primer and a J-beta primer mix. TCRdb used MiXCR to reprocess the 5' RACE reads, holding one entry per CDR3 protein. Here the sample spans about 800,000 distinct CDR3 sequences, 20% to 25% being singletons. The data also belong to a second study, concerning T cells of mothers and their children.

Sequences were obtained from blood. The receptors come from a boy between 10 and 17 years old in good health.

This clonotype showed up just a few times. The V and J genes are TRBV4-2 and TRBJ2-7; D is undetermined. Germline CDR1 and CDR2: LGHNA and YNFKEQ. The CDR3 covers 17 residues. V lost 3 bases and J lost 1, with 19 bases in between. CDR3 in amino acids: CASSQPYVQEESYEQYF. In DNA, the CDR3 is TGTGCCAGCAGCCAGCCTTATGTGCAGGAAGAGTCCTACGAGCAGTACTTC.

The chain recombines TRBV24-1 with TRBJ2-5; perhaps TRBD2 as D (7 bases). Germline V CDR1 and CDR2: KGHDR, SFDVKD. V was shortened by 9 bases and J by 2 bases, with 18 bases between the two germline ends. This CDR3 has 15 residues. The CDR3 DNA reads TGTGCCACCGGGGGCCGCGGGAGTGGACAAGAGACCCAGTACTTC. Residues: CATGGRGSGQETQYF.

The CDR3 is CASSSRGRESPLHF. The CDR3 DNA is TGTGCCAGCAGTTCCAGGGGGCGTGAATCACCCCTCCACTTT. The rearrangement uses TRBV27 and TRBJ1-6; TRBD1 matches 8 bases. Germline CDR1 reads MNHEY; CDR2 reads SMNVEV (reference sequence). The J segment lost 10 bases and the V segment lost 4 bases, leaving 6 bases of the junction unmatched. This CDR3 has 14 amino acids.

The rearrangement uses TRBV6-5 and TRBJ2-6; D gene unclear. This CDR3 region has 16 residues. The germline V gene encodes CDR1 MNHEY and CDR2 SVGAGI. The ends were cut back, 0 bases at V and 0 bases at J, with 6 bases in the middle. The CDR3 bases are TGTGCCAGCAGTTACTCGAGAAGCTCTGGGGCCAACGTCCTGACTTTC. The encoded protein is CASSYSRSSGANVLTF.

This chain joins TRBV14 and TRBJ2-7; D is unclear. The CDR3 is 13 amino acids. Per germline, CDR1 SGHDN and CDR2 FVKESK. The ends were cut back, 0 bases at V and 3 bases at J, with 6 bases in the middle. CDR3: CASSQDPLYEQYF. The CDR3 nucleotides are TGTGCCAGCAGCCAAGACCCACTCTACGAGCAGTACTTC.

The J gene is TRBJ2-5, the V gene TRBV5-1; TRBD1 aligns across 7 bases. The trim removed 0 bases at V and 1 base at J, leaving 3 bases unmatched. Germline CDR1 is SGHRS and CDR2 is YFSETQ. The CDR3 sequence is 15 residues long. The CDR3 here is CASSLDGTVQETQYF. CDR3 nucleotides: TGCGCCAGCAGCTTGGACGGGACAGTCCAAGAGACCCAGTACTTC. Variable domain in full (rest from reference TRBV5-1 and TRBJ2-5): KAGVTQTPRYLIKTRGQQVTLSCSPISGHRSVSWYQQTPGQGLQFLFEYFSETQRNKGNFPGRFSGRQFSNSRSEMNVSTLELGDSALYLCASSLDGTVQETQYFGPGTRLLVL.

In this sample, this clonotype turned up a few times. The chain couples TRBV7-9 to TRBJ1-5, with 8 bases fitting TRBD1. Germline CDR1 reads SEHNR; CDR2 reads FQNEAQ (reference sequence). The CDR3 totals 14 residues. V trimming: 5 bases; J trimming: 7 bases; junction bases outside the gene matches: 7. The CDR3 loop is CASSTGGAGQPQHF. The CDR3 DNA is TGTGCCAGCAGCACAGGGGGAGCGGGGCAGCCCCAGCATTTT.

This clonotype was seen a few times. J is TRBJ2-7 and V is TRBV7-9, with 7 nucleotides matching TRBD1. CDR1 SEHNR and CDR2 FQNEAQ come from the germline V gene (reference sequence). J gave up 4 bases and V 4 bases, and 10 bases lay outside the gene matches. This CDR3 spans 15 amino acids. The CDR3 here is CASSSILTGDYEQYF. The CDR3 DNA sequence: TGTGCCAGCAGCTCAATTCTTACAGGGGATTACGAGCAGTACTTC.

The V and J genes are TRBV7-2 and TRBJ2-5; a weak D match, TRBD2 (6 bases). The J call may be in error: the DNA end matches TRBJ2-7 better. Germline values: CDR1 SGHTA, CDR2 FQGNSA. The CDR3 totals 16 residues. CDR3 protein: CASSLRGLPSSYEQYF. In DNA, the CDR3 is TGTGCCAGCAGCTTACGGGGACTCCCGAGCTCCTACGAGCAGTACTTC.

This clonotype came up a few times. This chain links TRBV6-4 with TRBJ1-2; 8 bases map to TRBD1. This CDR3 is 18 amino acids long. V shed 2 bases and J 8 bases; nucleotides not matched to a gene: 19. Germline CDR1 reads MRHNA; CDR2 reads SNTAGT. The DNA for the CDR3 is TGTGCCAGCAGTGACAGGTATCAGGGGGCGAGCCTCCCCGTCGGCTACACCTTC. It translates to CASSDRYQGASLPVGYTF.

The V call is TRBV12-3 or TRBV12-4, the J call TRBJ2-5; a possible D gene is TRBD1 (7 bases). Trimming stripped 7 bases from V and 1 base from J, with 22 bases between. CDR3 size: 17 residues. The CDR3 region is CASTFEKEGQSQETQYF. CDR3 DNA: TGTGCCAGCACCTTTGAGAAGGAGGGACAGAGCCAAGAGACCCAGTACTTC.

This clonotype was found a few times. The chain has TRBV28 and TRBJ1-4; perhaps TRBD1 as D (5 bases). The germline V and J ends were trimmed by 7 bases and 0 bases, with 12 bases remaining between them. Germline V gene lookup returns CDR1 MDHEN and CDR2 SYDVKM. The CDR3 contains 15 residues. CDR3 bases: TGTGCCAGCATCGCAACCAGGGCAACTAATGAAAAACTGTTTTTT. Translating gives CASIATRATNEKLFF.

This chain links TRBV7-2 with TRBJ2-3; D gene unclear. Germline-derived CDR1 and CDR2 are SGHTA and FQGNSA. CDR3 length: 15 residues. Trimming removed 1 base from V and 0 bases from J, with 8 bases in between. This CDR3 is CASSLEDASTDTQYF. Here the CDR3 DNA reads TGTGCCAGCAGCTTAGAAGACGCTAGCACAGATACGCAGTATTTT.

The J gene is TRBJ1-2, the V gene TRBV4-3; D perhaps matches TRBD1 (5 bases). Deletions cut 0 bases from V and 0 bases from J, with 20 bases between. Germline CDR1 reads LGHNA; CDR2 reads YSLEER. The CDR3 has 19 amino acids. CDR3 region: CASSQDRGGVGFSNYGYTF. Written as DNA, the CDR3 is TGCGCCAGCAGCCAAGATCGGGGCGGAGTTGGGTTCTCTAACTATGGCTACACCTTC.

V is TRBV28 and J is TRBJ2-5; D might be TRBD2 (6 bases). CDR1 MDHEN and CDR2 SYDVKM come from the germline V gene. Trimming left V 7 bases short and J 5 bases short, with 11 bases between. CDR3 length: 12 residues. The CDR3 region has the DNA TGTGCCAGCATCGGGAGAGGGGAGACCCAGTACTTC. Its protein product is CASIGRGETQYF.

CDR3 in DNA: TGTGCCAGCAGCAGACCTGGTACTGAAGCTTTCTTT. Encoded protein: CASSRPGTEAFF. The V gene is TRBV11-2, the J gene TRBJ1-1, with unresolved D. The CDR3 contains 12 residues. The germline V and J ends were trimmed by 5 bases and 5 bases, with 9 bases remaining between them. CDR1 SGHAT and CDR2 FQNNGV come from the germline V gene.

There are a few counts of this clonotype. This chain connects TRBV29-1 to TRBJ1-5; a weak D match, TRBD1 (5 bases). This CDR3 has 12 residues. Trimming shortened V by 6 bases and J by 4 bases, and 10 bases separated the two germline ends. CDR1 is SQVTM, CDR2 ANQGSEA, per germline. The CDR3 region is CSVGWGNQPQHF. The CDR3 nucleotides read TGCAGCGTAGGGTGGGGGAATCAGCCCCAGCATTTT.

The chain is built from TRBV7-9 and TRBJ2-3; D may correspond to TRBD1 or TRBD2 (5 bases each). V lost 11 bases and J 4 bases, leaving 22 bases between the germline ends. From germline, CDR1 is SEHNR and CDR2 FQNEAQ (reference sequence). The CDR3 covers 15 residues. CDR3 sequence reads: CAVGPGFTGPDTQYF. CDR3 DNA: TGTGCCGTAGGACCGGGATTCACAGGTCCAGATACGCAGTATTTT.

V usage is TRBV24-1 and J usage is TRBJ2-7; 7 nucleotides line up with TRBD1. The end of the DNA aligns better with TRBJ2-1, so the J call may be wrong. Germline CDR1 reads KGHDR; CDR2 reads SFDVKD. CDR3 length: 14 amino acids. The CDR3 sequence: CATSAPGTVNEQFF. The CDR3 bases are TGTGCCACCAGTGCCCCCGGGACAGTCAATGAGCAGTTCTTC.